This T cell receptor beta chain came from a study of identical twins. The CDR3 has 16 amino acids. Germline CDR1 reads MNHEY; CDR2 reads SMNVEV (reference sequence). A word on this clonotype: What it binds is unknown.

MiXCR, run by TCRdb on the 5' RACE reads, gives a single entry per CDR3 protein. Here the sample spans roughly 1,500,000 distinct CDR3 sequences, about 32% being singletons. Findings and caveats of the study: For out-of-frame beta sequences, excess twin sharing was weaker. Beta clonotypes that were abundant in cord blood contained fewer insertions, a pattern absent from memory repertoires. Possibly, invariant MAIT and iNKT cells partly confounded zero-insertion analyses.

The sample comprised cord blood. The chain combines TRBV27 with TRBJ2-4, with TRBD1 identical over 10 bases. The end of the DNA is better explained by TRBJ2-7, so the J call may be wrong. This clonotype originated in a newborn girl in good health. The DNA for the CDR3 is TGTGCCAGCAGTTTAATTACGGGGACAGGGGCCTACGAGCAGTACTTC. Translated: CASSLITGTGAYEQYF.